The 17 T cell receptor beta chains presented below share a single source sample, sequenced in a study of T cell repertoires in cytomegalovirus infection (dated by TCRdb to the late 2010s). Sequencing relied on an Illumina HiSeq 1500. The public reads were reanalyzed by TCRdb: fastp trimming at Q25, MiXCR alignment, in-frame beta chains only. Rows are unified per CDR3 protein, each entry keeping the most common DNA and genes. This sample has 900,000 to 950,000 distinct CDR3 sequences in its table, and under 40% of those were observed once. The ten largest clones take up around an eighth of the sample. This specimen's treatment or condition label, per the study, means: in vitro stimulation with specific CMV peptide epitopes to enrich CMV-specific T cells. No cognate antigen is known for these TCRs. This material consisted of cultured CD8+ T cells from PBMCs, taken from culture after CMV antigen stimulation. These receptors were taken from a human donor in good health (CMV status not recorded). Some clones in this sample may be carry-over from other donors' samples.

This chain's CDR3 is CASSPHAVAGGRTDTQYF. The CDR3 DNA follows: TGTGCCAGCAGTCCCCACGCTGTCGCGGGGGGTCGCACAGATACGCAGTATTTT. The V call is TRBV12-3 or TRBV12-4, the J call TRBJ2-3; TRBD2 matches at 8 bases. V lost 5 bases, J lost 1 base, and 14 bases stayed unmatched. This CDR3 is 18 amino acids long.

The chain recombines TRBV28 with TRBJ1-2; D is possibly TRBD1 (6 bases). From germline, CDR1 is MDHEN and CDR2 SYDVKM. V lost 6 bases, J lost 4 bases, and 21 bases lay in between. The CDR3 loop spans 16 amino acids. This CDR3 is CASSFFLTGISYGYTF. The CDR3 DNA is TGTGCCAGCAGCTTCTTCCTGACAGGAATCAGCTATGGCTACACCTTC.

As regards this clonotype: A clone one base away is much larger, so this may be a read error. The genes are TRBV7-6 and TRBJ1-1, with TRBD1 matching over 10 bases. The CDR3 runs 15 residues. Per the germline V gene, CDR1 is SGHVS and CDR2 is FNYEAQ. The chain's CDR3 is CANSKDRGLGTEAFF. DNA of the CDR3: TGTGCCAACAGCAAAGACAGGGGGCTCGGCACTGAAGCTTTCTTT.

The V call is TRBV11-2, the J call TRBJ1-5, with D tentatively TRBD1 (5 bases). The CDR3 has 13 residues. Trimming removed 5 bases at V and 6 bases at J, with 11 bases between. Germline loops: CDR1 SGHAT, CDR2 FQNNGV. CDR3 in amino acids: CASSGGMGQPQHF. DNA of the CDR3: TGTGCCAGCAGCGGGGGAATGGGTCAGCCCCAGCATTTT.

The chain combines TRBV6-6 with TRBJ2-1; D is tentatively TRBD1 or TRBD2 (5 bases each). This CDR3 contains 15 residues. The ends were cut back, 8 bases at V and 2 bases at J, with 16 bases in the middle. CDR1 MNHNY and CDR2 SVGAGI come from the germline V gene (reference sequence). CDR3 loop: CASGWLGDPYNEQFF. Here the CDR3 DNA reads TGTGCCAGCGGATGGCTCGGGGACCCCTACAATGAGCAGTTCTTC.

This clonotype was found many times. V is TRBV7-9 and J is TRBJ1-1, with unresolved D. Germline V gene lookup returns CDR1 SEHNR and CDR2 FQNEAQ (reference sequence). The CDR3 contains 13 residues. The V gene lost 2 bases and the J gene lost 8 bases, with 12 bases spanning the gap. The CDR3 bases are TGTGCCAGCAGCTTATCTGGGGATAGGGAAGCTTTCTTT. It translates to CASSLSGDREAFF.

The rearrangement links TRBV2 to TRBJ1-5; D is ambiguous. This CDR3 has 15 residues. Germline lookup yields CDR1 SNHLY and CDR2 FYNNEI. V dropped 0 bases and J dropped 1 base, with 7 bases sitting between them. DNA of the CDR3: TGTGCCAGCAGTGAAGCAGGCACCAGCAATCAGCCCCAGCATTTT. Translation: CASSEAGTSNQPQHF.

Of note for this clonotype: Germline and junction disagree at one end, which may indicate a read error. The gene calls are TRBV27 and TRBJ2-3; D may be TRBD2 (6 bases). The CDR3 is 16 amino acids. Per germline, CDR1 MNHEY and CDR2 SMNVEV (reference sequence). For the CDR3, the DNA is TGTACCAGCAGGGAGGTTGTAACCTCTAGCACAGATACGCAGTATTTT. Translation: CTSREVVTSSTDTQYF.

This clonotype was recorded a few times. The chain carries TRBV27 and TRBJ2-2, with D perhaps matching TRBD1 (5 bases). V was clipped by 4 bases and J by 8 bases, with 14 bases between them. Germline-derived CDR1 and CDR2 are MNHEY and SMNVEV (reference sequence). This CDR3 contains 14 residues. The CDR3 protein is CASSWGSEKGELFF. CDR3 coding DNA: TGTGCCAGCAGTTGGGGCTCTGAAAAGGGGGAGCTGTTTTTT.

Details on this clonotype: With a much larger clone just one base away, this may be a read error. This chain connects TRBV7-2 to TRBJ2-7, with D maybe TRBD1 (5 bases). The V and J ends lost 10 bases and 5 bases respectively, with 24 bases between them. Germline CDR1 reads SGHTA; CDR2 reads FQGNSA. This CDR3 has 15 amino acids. Here the CDR3 reads CANTLPRGRVHEQYF. As DNA, the CDR3 is TGTGCCAACACCCTACCTAGGGGCAGGGTGCACGAGCAGTACTTC.

This clonotype was seen a few times. The chain recombines TRBV14 with TRBJ2-1, with a weak D call TRBD2 (5 bases). V lost 3 bases, J lost 2 bases, and 11 bases lay in between. The CDR3 has 15 residues. Germline V lookup: CDR1 SGHDN, CDR2 FVKESK. The CDR3 DNA is TGTGCCAGCAGCCAGGCAAACGGGGCCTACAATGAGCAGTTCTTC. It codes for CASSQANGAYNEQFF.

This clonotype turned up a few times. The chain couples TRBV19 to TRBJ2-5; D may match TRBD1 or TRBD2 (5 bases each). Per germline, CDR1 LNHDA and CDR2 SQIVND (reference sequence). Trimming took off 7 bases at V and 2 bases at J, with 14 bases between the two ends. CDR3 size: 14 residues. The CDR3 bases are TGTGCCAGTAACAAGGGACCGACTCAAGAGACCCAGTACTTC. It codes for CASNKGPTQETQYF.

V gene TRBV12-3 or TRBV12-4 combines with J gene TRBJ1-4, with D perhaps matching TRBD1 (5 bases). The CDR3 runs 15 residues. V lost 3 bases and J lost 3, with 11 bases in between. The chain's CDR3 is CASSFDRNPNEKLFF. For the CDR3, the DNA is TGTGCCAGCAGTTTCGACAGAAACCCTAATGAAAAACTGTTTTTT.

This clonotype has more than one count but fewer than ten. The chain has TRBV6-1 and TRBJ2-7; a weak D match, TRBD2 (6 bases). Germline assignment: CDR1 MNHNS and CDR2 SASEGT. This CDR3 region has 12 residues. V lost 7 bases and J lost 7, with 14 bases in between. For the CDR3, the DNA is TGTGCCAGCACCACCGGGAGTGGTGAGCAGTACTTC. Translating it yields CASTTGSGEQYF.

V gene TRBV14 combines with J gene TRBJ1-1; tentatively, D is TRBD1 (6 bases). Trimming stripped 3 bases from V and 1 base from J, with 15 bases between. This CDR3 has 16 amino acids. Per the germline V gene, CDR1 is SGHDN and CDR2 is FVKESK. The CDR3 is CASSHYPDRENTEAFF. CDR3 sequence (DNA): TGTGCCAGCAGCCATTACCCGGACAGAGAGAACACTGAAGCTTTCTTT.

In DNA, the CDR3 is TGTGCCAGCAGCGGGGACACGGGGGGCCTAAATTCACCCCTCCACTTT. It yields the protein CASSGDTGGLNSPLHF. The V call is TRBV12-3 or TRBV12-4, the J call TRBJ1-6, with D possibly being TRBD1 (6 bases). The V gene lost 6 bases and the J gene lost 7 bases, with 19 bases spanning the gap. The CDR3 has 16 residues.

The rearrangement joins TRBV3-1 to TRBJ1-2; no firm D call. The CDR3 contains 11 residues. The ends were cut back, 6 bases at V and 7 bases at J, with 9 bases in the middle. Per the germline V gene, CDR1 is LGHDT and CDR2 is YNNKEL (reference sequence). For the CDR3, the DNA is TGTGCCAGCAGATCCAGTCGTGGCTACACCTTC. Its translation: CASRSSRGYTF.